The next 10 T cell receptor beta chains were all read from a single sample in a study of early T cells in non-severe SARS-CoV-2 infection. TCRdb reprocessed the 5' RACE reads with MiXCR, giving one entry per CDR3 protein. Found here are some 49,000 distinct CDR3 sequences, roughly 12% of them singletons; the top ten hold approximately 8.5%. Source material: whole blood. These TCRs come from an adult who was a healthcare worker with PCR-confirmed SARS-CoV-2 infection or an uninfected control (not recorded which).

The sample holds many counts of this clonotype. The gene calls are TRBV4-3 and TRBJ1-4; a weak D match, TRBD1 (6 bases). There are 19 residues in the CDR3. Between the trimmed V and J ends, which lost 0 bases and 2 bases, there was a span of 19 bases. In germline, CDR1 is LGHNA, CDR2 YSLEER. CDR3 in DNA: TGCGCCAGCAGCCAAGATATCGGGACACCGACCTCTACTAATGAAAAACTGTTTTTT. It specifies CASSQDIGTPTSTNEKLFF.

The table lists this clonotype with a few counts. V usage is TRBV11-2 and J usage is TRBJ2-7; D is possibly TRBD1 (5 bases). The CDR3 is 14 amino acids. CDR1 SGHAT and CDR2 FQNNGV come from the germline V gene. The germline V and J ends were trimmed by 3 bases and 6 bases, with 15 bases remaining between them. CDR3 in DNA: TGTGCCAGCAGCTTCGACGTCCTCGACAGCGAGCAGTACTTC. This translates into CASSFDVLDSEQYF. The complete variable domain, with remaining parts taken from reference TRBV11-2 and TRBJ2-7, reads EAGVAQSPRYKIIEKRQSVAFWCNPISGHATLYWYQQILGQGPKLLIQFQNNGVVDDSQLPKDRFSAERLKGVDSTLKIQPAKLEDSAVYLCASSFDVLDSEQYFGPGTRLTVT.

The chain recombines TRBV7-9 with TRBJ2-5; tentatively, D is TRBD2 (5 bases). CDR1 SEHNR and CDR2 FQNEAQ come from the germline V gene (reference sequence). There are 11 residues in the CDR3. Between the trimmed V and J ends, which lost 3 bases and 9 bases, there was a span of 8 bases. The CDR3 nucleotides read TGTGCCAGCAGCTTGATGGAGGCCCAGTACTTC. This sequence encodes CASSLMEAQYF.

This clonotype showed up just a few times. The V and J genes are TRBV24-1 and TRBJ2-7; 7 nucleotides align to TRBD1. Unmatched junction bases numbered 1, after V lost 2 bases and J lost 4 bases. From germline, CDR1 is KGHDR and CDR2 SFDVKD. The CDR3 has 13 residues. CDR3 sequence reads: CATSDWGQYEQYF. CDR3 DNA sequence: TGTGCCACCAGTGATTGGGGACAGTACGAGCAGTACTTC.

This clonotype was detected many times. The chain is built from TRBV7-6 and TRBJ1-2; D is perhaps TRBD1 (6 bases). Per the germline V gene, CDR1 is SGHVS and CDR2 is FNYEAQ. Trimming pared 1 base from V and 6 bases from J, leaving 12 bases between. This CDR3 is 14 amino acids long. In DNA, the CDR3 is TGTGCCAGCAGCTTAGGACAGGCGGGGGATGGCTACACCTTC. Its translation is CASSLGQAGDGYTF.

This clonotype was seen many times. This chain joins TRBV20-1 and TRBJ1-5; tentatively, D is TRBD1 (6 bases). V lost 5 bases and J lost 2, with 13 bases in between. Germline V lookup: CDR1 DFQATT, CDR2 SNEGSKA (reference sequence). This CDR3 spans 14 amino acids. Written as DNA, the CDR3 is TGCAGTGCTGGAACAGGGTCCGGCAATCAGCCCCAGCATTTT. Its protein is CSAGTGSGNQPQHF.

CDR3 bases: TGTGCCAGCATTATAGCGGGCCTAAATTCCGGGGAGCTGTTTTTT. Its translation: CASIIAGLNSGELFF. The chain couples TRBV6-2 or TRBV6-3 to TRBJ2-2, with TRBD2 matching 7 bases. Looked up from germline, CDR1 is MNHEY and CDR2 is SVGEGT. This CDR3 region has 15 residues. Trimming at V came to 7 bases and at J to 6 bases, leaving 11 bases not matched to a gene.

This clonotype was detected ten times or more. The chain joins TRBV2 to TRBJ2-7, with 8 bases that match TRBD1. The length of the CDR3 is 14 residues. In germline, CDR1 is SNHLY, CDR2 FYNNEI. The V segment lost 10 bases and the J segment 0 bases; nucleotides outside the gene matches: 8. CDR3 sequence (DNA): TGTGCCATGTCGCAGGGGGCATTCTCCTACGAGCAGTACTTC. This translates into CAMSQGAFSYEQYF.

This clonotype occurred a few times. The V and J genes are TRBV2 and TRBJ2-7; D ambiguous. There are 12 residues in the CDR3. Trimming took off 4 bases at V and 4 bases at J, with 8 bases between the two ends. Germline lookup yields CDR1 SNHLY and CDR2 FYNNEI. This CDR3 is CASSVHGYEQYF. Written as DNA, the CDR3 is TGTGCCAGCAGTGTACACGGTTACGAGCAGTACTTC.

This clonotype was counted a single time. The CDR3 sequence is CSARPTRLAGASYEQYF. The DNA for the CDR3 is TGCAGTGCTAGACCGACAAGACTAGCGGGAGCCTCCTACGAGCAGTACTTC. The genes are TRBV20-1 and TRBJ2-7; 12 bases are a match to TRBD2. The CDR3 sequence is 17 residues long. J was trimmed by 0 bases and V by 2 bases; bases with no gene match: 8. CDR1 is DFQATT, CDR2 SNEGSKA, per germline (reference sequence).